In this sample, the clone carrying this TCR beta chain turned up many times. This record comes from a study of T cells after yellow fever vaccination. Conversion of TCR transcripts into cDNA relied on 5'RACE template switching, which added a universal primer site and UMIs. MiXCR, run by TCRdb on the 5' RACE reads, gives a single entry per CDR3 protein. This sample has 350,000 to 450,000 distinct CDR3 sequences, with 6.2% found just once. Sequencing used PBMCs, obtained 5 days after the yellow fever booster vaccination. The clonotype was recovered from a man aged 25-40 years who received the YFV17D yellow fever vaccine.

The CDR3 loop reads CASSSMTSPYNEQFF. In DNA form, the CDR3 reads TGTGCCAGCAGTTCCATGACTAGTCCCTACAATGAGCAGTTCTTC. The chain joins TRBV6-5 to TRBJ2-1, with a weak D call TRBD2 (6 bases). This CDR3 contains 15 residues. V was pared by 4 bases and J by 2 bases, with 12 bases between. Germline V gives CDR1 MNHEY, CDR2 SVGAGI.